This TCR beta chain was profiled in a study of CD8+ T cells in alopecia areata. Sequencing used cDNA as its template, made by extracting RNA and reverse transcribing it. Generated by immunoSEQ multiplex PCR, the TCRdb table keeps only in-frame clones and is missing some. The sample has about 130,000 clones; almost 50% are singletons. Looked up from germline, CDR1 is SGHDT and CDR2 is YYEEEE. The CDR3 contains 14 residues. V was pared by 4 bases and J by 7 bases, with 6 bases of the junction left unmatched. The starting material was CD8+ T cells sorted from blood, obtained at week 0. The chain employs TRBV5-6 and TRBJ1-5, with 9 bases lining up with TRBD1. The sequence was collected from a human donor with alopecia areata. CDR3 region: CASSGGTGYQPQHF. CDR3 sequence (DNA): TGTGCCAGCAGCGGGGGGACAGGGTACCAGCCCCAGCATTTT.